This TCR beta chain is drawn from a study of early T cells in non-severe SARS-CoV-2 infection. Individually, cDNA molecules had unique molecular identifiers attached to them. TCRdb recomputed calls from the 5' RACE reads with MiXCR, one row per CDR3 protein. The sample shows over 90,000 distinct CDR3 sequences, 12% of them seen only once. This clonotype has a handful of counts. This receptor was taken from an adult who was a healthcare worker with PCR-confirmed SARS-CoV-2 infection or an uninfected control (not recorded which). The sample was whole blood, taken at baseline.

CDR3 coding DNA: TGTGCCAGCAGCTTAGGGGGCGCGGGACTAGCAAGCGAGCAGTACTTC. It codes for CASSLGGAGLASEQYF. The J gene is TRBJ2-7, the V gene TRBV7-9; 9 bases are shared with TRBD2. The trim removed 1 base at V and 6 bases at J, leaving 10 bases unmatched. The CDR3 consists of 16 residues. Germline loops: CDR1 SEHNR, CDR2 FQNEAQ (reference sequence).